This T cell receptor beta chain was retrieved from a study of T cell responses to AZD1222 COVID-19 vaccine. Overall study: Second doses that came at about 4 or about 12 weeks were put together.

On this clone itself: Antigen specificity is unknown.

Generated by immunoSEQ multiplex PCR, the TCRdb table keeps only in-frame clones and is missing some. This sample carries more than 95,000 clones, roughly nine tenths of them seen once, and the ten largest clones take around 7.2%. Study results and caveats: Only five to seven AZD1222 recipients were seropositive at baseline.

Sequenced here: peripheral blood, sampled on day 0 of AZD1222 vaccination. The receptor comes from an adult in good health.

The CDR3, as DNA: TGTGCCAGCAGCTTAGAGGGGCGCTACAATGAGCAGTTCTTC. Its protein is CASSLEGRYNEQFF. This sequence joins TRBV7-2 and TRBJ2-1, with D tentatively TRBD1 (5 bases). The ends were cut back, 1 base at V and 3 bases at J, with 7 bases in the middle. CDR1 is SGHTA, CDR2 FQGNSA, per germline. The CDR3 is 14 residues long.